Here is one T cell receptor (beta chain) with its context. What it binds is not known. The length of the CDR3 is 13 residues. After removal of 4 bases from V and 11 bases from J, the junction contained 9 bases not matched to a gene. Germline V gene data show CDR1 as SGHTA and CDR2 as FQGNSA. The data are from a study of T cell responses to AZD1222 COVID-19 vaccine. Findings of the study overall: Compared with day 0, the breadth and depth of the Spike-specific TCR repertoire rose significantly after two doses of AZD1222.

Profiled with immunoSEQ multiplex PCR; TCRdb holds only in-frame clones, not every one. This sample has more than 90,000 clones, with approximately 84% found just once. J is TRBJ1-1 and V is TRBV7-2, with 8 bases lining up with TRBD1. The sequence was obtained from an adult who received the AZD1222 COVID-19 vaccine. The sample in question was peripheral blood, obtained 28 days after the second AZD1222 dose. DNA for the CDR3: TGTGCCAGCAGCTCGAACAGGGGGGACGGGGCTTTCTTT. Residues: CASSSNRGDGAFF.